This T cell receptor (beta chain) is from a study of T cells in Graves' hyperthyroidism and ophthalmopathy. About this clonotype: Its antigen is unknown.

Points from the study as a whole: A 13 V-J model separated ophthalmopathy from stable hyperthyroidism. Most expanded thyroid clonotypes above 0.001 also appeared in blood.

Patients were excluded because of uncontrolled infection, other autoimmune disease, pregnancy or lactation. The CDR3 loop spans 19 amino acids. Germline lookup yields CDR1 GTSNPN and CDR2 SVGIG (reference sequence). Trimming at V came to 1 base and at J to 4 bases, leaving 12 bases not matched to a gene. RNA transcripts provided the source from which TCR beta CDR3 regions were amplified. In the first-round RT-PCR of the TCR CDR3, the HTBI primer set was used. TCRdb re-analysed the multiplex PCR reads in MiXCR, keeping a single row per CDR3 protein. The sample includes under 400,000 distinct CDR3 sequences, roughly 15% of them seen just once.

Input material: blood. The origin of this receptor is a man aged 30-40 years with Graves' hyperthyroidism. This sequence joins TRBV30 and TRBJ2-1; 14 bases are a match to TRBD2. The CDR3 spells CAWSDTTGTSGRKYNEQFF. The CDR3 nucleotides are TGTGCCTGGAGTGACACCACCGGGACTAGCGGGAGAAAGTACAATGAGCAGTTCTTC.